The 15 T cell receptor beta chains below come from one sample, sequenced in a study of cytomegalovirus exposure and HLA in healthy donors. The method was immunoSEQ multiplex PCR; TCRdb's version includes in-frame clones alone and lacks a portion of them. The profile shows 100,000 to 150,000 clones, about 90% of them singletons. The specimen was PBMCs. These TCRs come from a woman younger than 35 in good health and CMV-seronegative.

This chain uses TRBV19 with TRBJ2-1, with TRBD1 matching over 8 bases. CDR1 is LNHDA, CDR2 SQIVND, per germline (reference sequence). The CDR3 covers 14 residues. V lost 3 bases and J lost 10; bases outside the gene matches: 8. CDR3 sequence (DNA): TGTGCCAGTAGTATTCCCGCAGGGGGCCACGAGCAGTTCTTC. Translated, it gives CASSIPAGGHEQFF.

As DNA, the CDR3 is TGTGCCAGCTCACCAACAGGGACTAGCGGCACAGATACGCAGTATTTT. It specifies CASSPTGTSGTDTQYF. The rearrangement joins TRBV18 to TRBJ2-3; 10 positions match TRBD2. The CDR3 consists of 16 residues. Per germline, CDR1 KGHSH and CDR2 LQKENI. Trimming cost V 2 bases and J 1 base; bases outside gene matches: 3.

The chain links TRBV13 to TRBJ1-5; possible D gene TRBD1, 5 bases. Trimming pared 3 bases from V and 0 bases from J, leaving 6 bases between. The CDR3 sequence is 14 residues long. From germline, CDR1 is PRHDT and CDR2 FYEKMQ (reference sequence). Written as DNA, the CDR3 is TGTGCCAGCAGCTTTGGACATAGCAATCAGCCCCAGCATTTT. Translation gives CASSFGHSNQPQHF.

This clone is a singleton in its sample. The rearrangement links TRBV5-4 to TRBJ1-4; possible D gene TRBD1, 5 bases. This CDR3 is 14 amino acids long. The V gene's germline CDR1 is SGHNT and CDR2 YYREEE (reference sequence). V shed 1 base and J shed 6 bases, with 10 bases lying between them. The CDR3 sequence: CASSLKGGDEKLFF. The CDR3 bases are TGTGCCAGCAGCTTGAAGGGAGGGGATGAAAAACTGTTTTTT. The full variable domain, its missing parts supplied by reference TRBV5-4 and TRBJ1-4, is ETGVTQSPTHLIKTRGQQVTLRCSSQSGHNTVSWYQQALGQGPQFIFQYYREEENGRGNFPPRFSGLQFPNYSSELNVNALELDDSALYLCASSLKGGDEKLFFGSGTQLSVL.

The rearrangement uses TRBV7-9 and TRBJ2-4; TRBD1 matches at 7 bases. From germline, CDR1 is SEHNR and CDR2 FQNEAQ (reference sequence). V lost 5 bases, J lost 0 bases, and 13 bases stayed unmatched. This CDR3 comprises 18 residues. The CDR3 protein is CASSPTGNLPLAKNIQYF. In DNA, the CDR3 is TGTGCCAGCAGCCCGACAGGGAACTTGCCCCTAGCCAAAAACATTCAGTACTTC.

The chain has TRBV5-1 and TRBJ1-6; a possible D gene is TRBD1 (5 bases). Germline-derived CDR1 and CDR2 are SGHRS and YFSETQ. CDR3 length: 17 amino acids. V was clipped by 1 base and J by 5 bases, with 16 bases between them. The CDR3 bases are TGCGCCAGCAGCTTGTTAGCGGGGACGGGTAATAATTCACCCCTCCACTTT. Translation: CASSLLAGTGNNSPLHF.

CDR3 coding DNA: TGTGCCAGCAGCTGGGGACTCGTTGCTGGGGCCAACGTCCTGACTTTC. Translated: CASSWGLVAGANVLTF. The chain carries TRBV5-5 and TRBJ2-6, with a weak D call TRBD2 (6 bases). Per germline, CDR1 SGHKS and CDR2 YYEKEE (reference sequence). The CDR3 loop spans 16 amino acids. Trimming stripped 3 bases from V and 2 bases from J, with 12 bases between.

The chain recombines TRBV5-1 with TRBJ2-3; 9 bases are a match to TRBD1. J lost 0 bases, V lost 4 bases, and 9 bases had no gene match. Germline V lookup: CDR1 SGHRS, CDR2 YFSETQ. The length of the CDR3 is 17 residues. The CDR3: CASSGDRGSPSTDTQYF. In DNA, the CDR3 is TGCGCCAGCAGCGGTGACAGGGGGTCACCGAGCACAGATACGCAGTATTTT.

V and J are TRBV29-1 and TRBJ1-1, with TRBD1 identical over 7 bases. Germline V CDR1 and CDR2: SQVTM, ANQGSEA. The CDR3 runs 15 residues. V lost 5 bases and J lost 3; bases outside the gene matches: 12. This CDR3 is CSVRDPRDRYTEAFF. CDR3 nucleotides: TGCAGCGTTCGGGACCCCCGGGACAGATACACTGAAGCTTTCTTT.

This rearrangement joins TRBV5-1 to TRBJ2-2; TRBD2 is a possible D gene (6 bases). Trimming removed 4 bases at V and 2 bases at J, with 12 bases between. The germline CDR1 and CDR2 sequences are SGHRS and YFSETQ. The CDR3 consists of 15 residues. Written as DNA, the CDR3 is TGCGCCAGCAGCAGGAGGGCAGACAACACCGGGGAGCTGTTTTTT. Its protein is CASSRRADNTGELFF.

The chain joins TRBV5-1 to TRBJ2-1, with 13 positions matching TRBD2. The CDR3 runs 15 residues. Per germline, CDR1 SGHRS and CDR2 YFSETQ. The ends lost 4 bases at V and 5 bases at J; junction bases unmatched: 3. CDR3: CASSIGLAGDNEQFF. Written as DNA, the CDR3 is TGCGCCAGCAGCATCGGACTAGCGGGAGACAATGAGCAGTTCTTC.

The chain uses TRBV5-1 and TRBJ2-7, with D maybe TRBD2 (6 bases). V shed 1 base and J shed 5 bases, with 10 bases lying between them. The germline gives CDR1 SGHRS, CDR2 YFSETQ. CDR3 length: 13 amino acids. Here the CDR3 reads CASSLTSPNEQYF. The CDR3 region has the DNA TGCGCCAGCAGCTTGACTAGCCCCAACGAGCAGTACTTC.

The chain uses TRBV9 and TRBJ1-2; 10 bases are a match to TRBD1. The CDR3 totals 17 residues. The germline V gene has CDR1 SGDLS and CDR2 YYNGEE. With V trimmed by 3 bases and J by 4 bases, 12 bases remained unmatched. The CDR3 nucleotides read TGTGCCAGCAGCGGAAGACAGGGGGCGCGGGGCAGCTATGGCTACACCTTC. This translates into CASSGRQGARGSYGYTF.

The chain links TRBV5-1 to TRBJ2-5, with TRBD1 identical over 7 bases. The germline V gene encodes CDR1 SGHRS and CDR2 YFSETQ. V lost 6 bases, J lost 4 bases, and 9 bases stayed unmatched. The CDR3 covers 14 residues. CDR3 sequence: CASNSGGFRETQYF. As DNA, the CDR3 is TGCGCCAGCAACTCAGGGGGTTTTAGAGAGACCCAGTACTTC.

CDR3 sequence (DNA): TGCGCCAGCAGCTTGGTTTGGGCTAGCGGGGGCTACAATGAGCAGTTCTTC. Translating gives CASSLVWASGGYNEQFF. The V and J genes are TRBV5-1 and TRBJ2-1, with 10 bases lining up with TRBD2. Trimming took 0 bases from V and 3 from J; bases not matched to a gene: 6. Germline CDR1 is SGHRS and CDR2 is YFSETQ. This CDR3 is built from 17 residues. Based on the CDR3 plus reference TRBV5-1 and TRBJ2-1, the full variable domain is KAGVTQTPRYLIKTRGQQVTLSCSPISGHRSVSWYQQTPGQGLQFLFEYFSETQRNKGNFPGRFSGRQFSNSRSEMNVSTLELGDSALYLCASSLVWASGGYNEQFFGPGTRLTVL.